This TCR beta chain is from a study of radiation and T cells in renal cell carcinoma. Study results and caveats: In blood, top tumor clones expanded by 2 weeks, shrinking by 4. Pretreatment tumor biopsies were lacking, so baseline clonotypes are unknown.

Regarding time point: blood 2 weeks post-SBRT. Treatment defined: 15 Gy SBRT to primary tumor, nephrectomy 4 weeks later. Serial blood draws occurred at baseline and 2 and 4 weeks post-SBRT. This renal cell carcinoma was of the clear cell type. The repertoire was sequenced with immunoSEQ multiplex PCR; TCRdb's copy has only in-frame clones and lacks some. The table includes about 150,000 clones, roughly 89% detected once. In regard to this clone: Its antigen is currently unknown.

Here the sequenced sample was blood, taken from a patient whose treatment included radiotherapy and nephrectomy. This TCR came from a woman aged 45-59 years with renal cell carcinoma.

CDR3 loop: CASSQSPGVLSDTF. The CDR3 nucleotides read TGCGCCAGCAGCCAAAGCCCCGGGGTGTTGTCTGACACCTTC. The chain uses TRBV4-1 and TRBJ1-2; D is unresolved. CDR3 size: 14 residues. Trimming cost V 2 bases and J 12 bases, with 19 bases left between them. The germline CDR1 and CDR2 sequences are MGHRA and YSYEKL.